The clone carrying this TCR beta chain came up many times. This entry comes from a study of neurological immune-mediated disorders. TCRdb reanalysed the 5' RACE reads using MiXCR and keeps one entry per CDR3 protein. Here the sample spans about 82,000 distinct CDR3 sequences, around 2.6% being singletons. The CDR3 runs 13 residues. The germline CDR1 and CDR2 sequences are GTSNPN and SVGIG (reference sequence). Trimming removed 3 bases at V and 4 bases at J, with 12 bases between. The sequenced sample consisted of PBMCs. The chain carries TRBV30 and TRBJ1-2, with D possibly TRBD1 on 6 matching bases. The TCR sequence derives from a woman in her twenties or thirties with multiple sclerosis. Written as DNA, the CDR3 is TGTGCCTGGAGCCCACAGGGAACCTATGGCTACACCTTC. It codes for CAWSPQGTYGYTF. Full variable domain (rest looked up from reference TRBV30 and TRBJ1-2): SQTIHQWPATLVQPVGSPLSLECTVEGTSNPNLYWYRQAAGRGLQLLFYSVGIGQISSEVPQNLSASRPQDRQFILSSKKLLLSDSGFYLCAWSPQGTYGYTFGSGTRLTVV.